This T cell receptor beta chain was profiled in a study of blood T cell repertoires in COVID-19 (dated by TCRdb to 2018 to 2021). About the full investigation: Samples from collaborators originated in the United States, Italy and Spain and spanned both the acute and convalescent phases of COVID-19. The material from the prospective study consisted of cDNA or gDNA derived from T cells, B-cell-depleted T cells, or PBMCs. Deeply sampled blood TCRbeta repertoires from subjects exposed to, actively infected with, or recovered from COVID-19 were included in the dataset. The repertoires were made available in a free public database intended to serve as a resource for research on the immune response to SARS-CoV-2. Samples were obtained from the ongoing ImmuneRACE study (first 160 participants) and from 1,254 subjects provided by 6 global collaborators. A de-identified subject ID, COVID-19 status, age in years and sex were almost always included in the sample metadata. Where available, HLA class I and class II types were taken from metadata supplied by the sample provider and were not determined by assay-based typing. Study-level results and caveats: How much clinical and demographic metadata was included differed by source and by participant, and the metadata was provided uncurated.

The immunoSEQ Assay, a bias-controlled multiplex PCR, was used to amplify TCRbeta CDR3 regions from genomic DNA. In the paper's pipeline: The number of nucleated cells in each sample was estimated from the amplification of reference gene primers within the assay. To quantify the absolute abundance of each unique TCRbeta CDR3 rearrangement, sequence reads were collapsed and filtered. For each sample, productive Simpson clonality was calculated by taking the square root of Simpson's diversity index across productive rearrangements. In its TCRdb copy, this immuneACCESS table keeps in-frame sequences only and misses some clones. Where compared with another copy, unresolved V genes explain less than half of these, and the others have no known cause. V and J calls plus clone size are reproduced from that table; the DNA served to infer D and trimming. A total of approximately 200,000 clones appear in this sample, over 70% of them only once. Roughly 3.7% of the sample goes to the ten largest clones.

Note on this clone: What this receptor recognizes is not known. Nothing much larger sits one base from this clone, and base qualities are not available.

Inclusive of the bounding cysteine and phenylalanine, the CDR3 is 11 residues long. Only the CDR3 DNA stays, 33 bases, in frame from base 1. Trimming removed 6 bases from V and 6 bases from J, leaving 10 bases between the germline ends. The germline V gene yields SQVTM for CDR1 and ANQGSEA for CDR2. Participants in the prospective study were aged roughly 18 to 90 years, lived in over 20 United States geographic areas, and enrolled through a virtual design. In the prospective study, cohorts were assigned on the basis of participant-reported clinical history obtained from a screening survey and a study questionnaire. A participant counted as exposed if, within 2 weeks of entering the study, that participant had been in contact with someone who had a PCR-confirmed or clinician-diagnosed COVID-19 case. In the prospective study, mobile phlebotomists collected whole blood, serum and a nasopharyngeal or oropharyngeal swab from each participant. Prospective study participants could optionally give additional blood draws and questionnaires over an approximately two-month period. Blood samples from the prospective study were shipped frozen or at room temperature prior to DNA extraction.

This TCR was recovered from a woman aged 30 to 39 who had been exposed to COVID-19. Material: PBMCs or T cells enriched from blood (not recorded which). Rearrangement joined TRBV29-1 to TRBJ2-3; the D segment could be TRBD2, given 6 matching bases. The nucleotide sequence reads TGCAGCGTACTACTAGCTGATACGCAGTATTTT. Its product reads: CSVLLADTQYF.